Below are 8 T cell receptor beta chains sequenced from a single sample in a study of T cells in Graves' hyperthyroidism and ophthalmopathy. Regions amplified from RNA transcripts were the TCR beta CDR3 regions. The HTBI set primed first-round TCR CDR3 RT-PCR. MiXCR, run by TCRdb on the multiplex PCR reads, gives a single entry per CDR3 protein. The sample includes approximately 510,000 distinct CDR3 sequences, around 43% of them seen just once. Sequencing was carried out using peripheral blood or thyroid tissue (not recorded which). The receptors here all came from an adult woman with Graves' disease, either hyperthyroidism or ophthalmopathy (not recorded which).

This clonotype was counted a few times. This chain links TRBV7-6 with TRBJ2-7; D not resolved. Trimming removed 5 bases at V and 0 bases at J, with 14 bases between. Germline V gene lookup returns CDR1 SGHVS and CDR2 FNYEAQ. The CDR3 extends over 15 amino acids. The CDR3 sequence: CASSPSDLSSYEQYF. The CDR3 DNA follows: TGTGCCAGCAGCCCAAGCGACTTGAGCTCCTACGAGCAGTACTTC.

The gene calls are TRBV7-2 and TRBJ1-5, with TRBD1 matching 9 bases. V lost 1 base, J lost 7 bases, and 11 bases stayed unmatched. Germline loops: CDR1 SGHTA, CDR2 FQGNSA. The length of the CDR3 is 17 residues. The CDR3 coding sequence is TGTGCCAGCAGCTTAGTTCTGGGGGACAGGGAATCCCAGCCCCAGCATTTT. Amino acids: CASSLVLGDRESQPQHF.

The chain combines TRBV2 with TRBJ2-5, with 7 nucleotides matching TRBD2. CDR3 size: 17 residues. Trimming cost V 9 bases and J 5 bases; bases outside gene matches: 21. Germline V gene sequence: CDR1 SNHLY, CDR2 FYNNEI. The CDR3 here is CARGLADLSNTGETQYF. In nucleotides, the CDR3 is TGTGCCAGGGGGCTAGCGGATTTATCGAACACCGGGGAGACCCAGTACTTC.

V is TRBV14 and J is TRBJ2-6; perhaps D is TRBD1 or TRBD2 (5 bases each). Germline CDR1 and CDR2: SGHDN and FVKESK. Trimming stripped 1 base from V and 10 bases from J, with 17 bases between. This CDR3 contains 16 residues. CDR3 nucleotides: TGTGCCAGCAGCCAAGTACGGGGCCCCTGGATAAACGTCCTGACTTTC. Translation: CASSQVRGPWINVLTF.

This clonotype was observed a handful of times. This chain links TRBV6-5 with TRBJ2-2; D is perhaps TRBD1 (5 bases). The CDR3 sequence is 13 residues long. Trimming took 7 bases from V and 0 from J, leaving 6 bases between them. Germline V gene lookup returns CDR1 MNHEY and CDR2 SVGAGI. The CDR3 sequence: CASKDTNTGELFF. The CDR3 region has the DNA TGTGCCAGCAAGGACACGAACACCGGGGAGCTGTTTTTT.

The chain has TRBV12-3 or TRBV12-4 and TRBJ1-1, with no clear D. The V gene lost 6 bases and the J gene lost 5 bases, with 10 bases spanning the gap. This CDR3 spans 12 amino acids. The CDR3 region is CASSWWGTEAFF. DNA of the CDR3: TGTGCCAGCAGCTGGTGGGGTACTGAAGCTTTCTTT.

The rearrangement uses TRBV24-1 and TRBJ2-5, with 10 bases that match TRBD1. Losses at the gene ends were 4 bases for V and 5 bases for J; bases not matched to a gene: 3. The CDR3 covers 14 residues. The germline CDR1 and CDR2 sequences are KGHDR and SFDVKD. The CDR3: CATSDGTGVETQYF. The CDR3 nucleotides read TGTGCCACCAGTGACGGGACAGGGGTTGAGACCCAGTACTTC.

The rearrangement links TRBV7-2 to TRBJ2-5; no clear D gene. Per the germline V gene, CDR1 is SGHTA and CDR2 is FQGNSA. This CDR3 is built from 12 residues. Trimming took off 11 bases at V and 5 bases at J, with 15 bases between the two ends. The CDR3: CACRLVGETQYF. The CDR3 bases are TGTGCCTGCCGCTTAGTAGGGGAGACCCAGTACTTC.